A single sample is the source of the 20 T cell receptor beta chains below, sequenced in a study of Ad26.COV2.S vaccination and SARS-CoV-2 variants. Data came from immunoSEQ multiplex PCR; TCRdb stores just in-frame clones and leaves some out. There are fewer than 900,000 clones in the sample; roughly nine tenths occur only once, and over 1.3% lies in the top ten. As to treatment: roughly 20 received Ad26.COV2.S at low or high dose, single or two shots; 5 received placebo; per-sample allocation not given. Sampling was performed 63 days after the first vaccine or placebo injection. The sequencing here drew on peripheral blood, taken in a trial of Ad26.COV2.S vaccine versus placebo. The receptors derive from a person between 18 and 60 years old who received the Ad26.COV2.S COVID-19 vaccine or a placebo.

The chain employs TRBV3-1 (or the pseudogene TRBV3-2) and TRBJ1-6; D not certain. This CDR3 contains 13 residues. Germline V gene sequence: CDR1 LGHDT, CDR2 YNNKEL (reference sequence). Trimming cost V 0 bases and J 9 bases, with 6 bases left between them. The CDR3 spells CASSQDDGSPLHF. CDR3 in DNA: TGTGCCAGCAGCCAAGACGACGGTTCACCCCTCCACTTT.

The V call is TRBV30, the J call TRBJ1-1; tentative D call: TRBD1 (6 bases). The CDR3 is 12 residues long. Germline V gene data show CDR1 as GTSNPN and CDR2 as SVGIG (reference sequence). V was pared by 5 bases and J by 7 bases, with 14 bases between. The CDR3 region is CAWGRGGFEAFF. The CDR3 nucleotides read TGTGCCTGGGGGAGAGGGGGGTTTGAAGCTTTCTTT.

This clone was found once. Sequence at one end of the junction differs from germline and may be a read error. J is TRBJ1-3 and V is TRBV30; 7 nucleotides line up with TRBD1. The CDR3 totals 13 residues. Germline loops: CDR1 GTSNPN, CDR2 SVGIG (reference sequence). The CDR3 here is CAWTTGAGNTIYF. CDR3 bases: TGTGCCTGGACCACAGGGGCTGGGAACACCATATATTTT.

This chain links TRBV12-2 with TRBJ2-2; TRBD2, the table's D call, was not compared with the DNA. TRBV12-2 is deemed a pseudogene. This CDR3 contains 20 residues. Written as DNA, the CDR3 is TGTGCAAGTCGCTTAGGGTCCCAGCGGGGGGACCTCCGGGGGACCGGGGAGCTGTTTTTT. Amino acids: CASRLGSQRGDLRGTGELFF.

This clone was seen only once. In DNA, the CDR3 is TGTGCCAGCAGCCCCACTCTCAATCTGAACACCGGGGAGCTGTTTTTT. This sequence encodes CASSPTLNLNTGELFF. The J gene is TRBJ2-2, the V gene TRBV3-1 (or the pseudogene TRBV3-2); D gene ambiguous. The V end was cut by 4 bases, the J end by 1 base, with 13 bases between. CDR3 length: 16 residues. In germline, CDR1 is LGHDT, CDR2 YNNKEL (reference sequence).

The V gene is TRBV7-3, the J gene TRBJ2-2, with 11 bases fitting TRBD2. This CDR3 has 16 amino acids. The V and J ends lost 8 bases and 5 bases, in that order; junction bases with no gene match: 10. CDR1 SGHTA and CDR2 FQGTGA come from the germline V gene. The CDR3 DNA reads TGTGCCAGCCAACTAGCGGGGGCCCAGGCGACCGGGGAGCTGTTTTTT. Its protein is CASQLAGAQATGELFF.

The chain couples TRBV9 to TRBJ1-3; perhaps TRBD1 as D (6 bases). The CDR3 length is 15 residues. V gave up 0 bases and J gave up 4 bases, with 11 bases separating them. Germline CDR1 and CDR2: SGDLS and YYNGEE. The CDR3, as DNA: TGTGCCAGCAGCGTAGGGAGGGGGTCAGGAAACACCATATATTTT. The encoded protein is CASSVGRGSGNTIYF.

This chain joins TRBV5-4 and TRBJ2-1, with 8 bases identical to TRBD1. V shed 0 bases, J shed 4 bases, and the junction held 3 bases outside the gene matches. Germline values: CDR1 SGHNT, CDR2 YYREEE (reference sequence). The CDR3 contains 15 residues. The chain's CDR3 is CASSLAQGAYNEQFF. The CDR3 bases are TGTGCCAGCAGCTTGGCGCAGGGGGCATACAATGAGCAGTTCTTC.

This chain connects TRBV30 to TRBJ2-5; D may correspond to TRBD1 or TRBD2 (5 bases each). This CDR3 comprises 11 residues. Germline lookup yields CDR1 GTSNPN and CDR2 SVGIG (reference sequence). The ends were cut back, 5 bases at V and 4 bases at J, with 8 bases in the middle. The CDR3, as DNA: TGTGCCTGGGGGACGGGAGAGACCCAGTACTTC. Protein sequence: CAWGTGETQYF. The whole variable domain, remainder taken from reference TRBV30 and TRBJ2-5, is SQTIHQWPATLVQPVGSPLSLECTVEGTSNPNLYWYRQAAGRGLQLLFYSVGIGQISSEVPQNLSASRPQDRQFILSSKKLLLSDSGFYLCAWGTGETQYFGPGTRLLVL.

The chain combines TRBV4-3 with TRBJ1-1; tentative D call: TRBD1 (5 bases). CDR3 length equals 16 residues. Trimming left V 2 bases short and J 0 bases short, with 13 bases between. In germline, CDR1 is LGHNA, CDR2 YSLEER. In nucleotides, the CDR3 is TGCGCCAGCAGCCAAAGGGATAGGGGCCTGAACACTGAAGCTTTCTTT. Its protein is CASSQRDRGLNTEAFF.

V and J are TRBV12-3 or TRBV12-4 and TRBJ2-1, with 8 bases aligning to TRBD2. CDR3 length equals 13 residues. After removal of 7 bases from V and 6 bases from J, the junction contained 5 bases not matched to a gene. The CDR3, as DNA: TGTGCCAGCAAGACTAGCGATGGCAATGAGCAGTTCTTC. It encodes CASKTSDGNEQFF.

The chain joins TRBV10-2 to TRBJ1-1, with D perhaps TRBD1 (5 bases). The CDR3 loop spans 14 amino acids. Trimming pared 0 bases from V and 7 bases from J, leaving 12 bases between. CDR1 is WSHSY and CDR2 is SAAADI in the germline V gene. The CDR3 bases are TGCGCCAGCAGTGAGTCCGGCAGGGCAGGTGAAGCTTTCTTT. Its protein is CASSESGRAGEAFF.

This chain links TRBV6-5 with TRBJ1-1; tentatively, D is TRBD1 (6 bases). The V end was cut by 6 bases, the J end by 3 bases, with 11 bases between. Per germline, CDR1 MNHEY and CDR2 SVGAGI. The CDR3 runs to 13 residues. CDR3 DNA: TGTGCCAGCAGGGCAGGGGAGGACACTGAAGCTTTCTTT. It is translated as CASRAGEDTEAFF.

This chain connects TRBV30 to TRBJ2-5, with D possibly TRBD2 on 6 matching bases. The germline CDR1 and CDR2 sequences are GTSNPN and SVGIG (reference sequence). This CDR3 is 12 amino acids long. Trimming stripped 4 bases from V and 5 bases from J, with 11 bases between. CDR3 in DNA: TGTGCCTGGAAAGCTAGCGCTGAGACCCAGTACTTC. Its protein is CAWKASAETQYF.

The genes are TRBV6-2 or TRBV6-3 and TRBJ2-3, with 8 positions matching TRBD2. Trimming cost V 7 bases and J 5 bases; bases outside gene matches: 8. The germline CDR1 and CDR2 sequences are MNHEY and SVGEGT. CDR3 length: 14 residues. DNA of the CDR3: TGTGCCAGCACCCCTAGCGGGCGGCGAGATACGCAGTATTTT. This codes for CASTPSGRRDTQYF.

The gene calls are TRBV11-2 and TRBJ2-1; possibly TRBD2 for D (7 bases). Trimming cost V 5 bases and J 2 bases, with 13 bases left between them. The CDR3 totals 15 residues. Germline-derived CDR1 and CDR2 are SGHAT and FQNNGV. The CDR3 loop is CASSLRGGPYNEQFF. The CDR3 region has the DNA TGTGCCAGCAGCCTGAGGGGGGGGCCCTACAATGAGCAGTTCTTC.

A few counts support this clone. This chain uses TRBV6-5 with TRBJ2-1, with a tentative D call TRBD2 (6 bases). The CDR3 consists of 14 residues. Germline V CDR1 and CDR2: MNHEY, SVGAGI. The V gene lost 8 bases and the J gene lost 4 bases, with 15 bases spanning the gap. In nucleotides, the CDR3 is TGTGCCAGCCGACGGGAGATGGGATACAATGAGCAGTTCTTC. Translation: CASRREMGYNEQFF.

The chain uses TRBV11-3 and TRBJ1-2; perhaps TRBD1 as D (6 bases). The V end lost 2 bases, the J end lost 7 bases, and 14 bases lay between the germline ends. Per the germline V gene, CDR1 is SGHNT and CDR2 is YENEEA. The CDR3 sequence is 14 residues long. For the CDR3, the DNA is TGTGCCAGCAGCTTACGTCCCAGGGGAGGTGGCTACACCTTC. This gives the protein CASSLRPRGGGYTF.

The chain links TRBV20-1 to TRBJ2-5; no definite D call. V lost 8 bases, J lost 4 bases, and 11 bases lay in between. Germline CDR1 is DFQATT and CDR2 is SNEGSKA (reference sequence). The CDR3 sequence is 11 residues long. The CDR3 reads CSLGVPETQYF. Written as DNA, the CDR3 is TGCAGTCTTGGGGTCCCAGAGACCCAGTACTTC.

The chain joins TRBV24-1 to TRBJ2-7; no reliable D call. Germline V gene sequence: CDR1 KGHDR, CDR2 SFDVKD. The CDR3 spans 16 residues. Trimming stripped 0 bases from V and 6 bases from J, with 17 bases between. The CDR3 DNA is TGTGCCACCAGTGATTTGAAGGGTGGCCCTAACGGCGAGCAGTACTTC. Its protein product is CATSDLKGGPNGEQYF.